Sequencing of this T cell receptor (beta chain) was carried out in a study of blood T cell repertoires in COVID-19. Study in general: Sites in the United States, Italy and Spain provided acute and convalescent COVID-19 samples. PBMCs, B-cell-depleted T cells, or T cells were the source of the cDNA or gDNA that made up the material.

Methods used by the authors: Cell counts per sample came from amplifying reference gene primers. Profiled with immunoSEQ multiplex PCR; TCRdb holds only in-frame clones, not every one. V, J and clone size are those of that table, while D and trimming were read from the DNA. The sample shows a few hundred thousand clones, 84% of them seen only once. This CDR3 region has 12 residues. V was shortened by 7 bases and J by 4 bases, with 10 bases between the two germline ends. This chain joins TRBV12-3 or TRBV12-4 and TRBJ1-1; D not resolved. The receptor's source is a woman aged 40 to 50 who had recovered from COVID-19. The sample consisted of peripheral blood. The CDR3 nucleotides read TGTGCCAGCACCCCCGCGGGCACTGAAGCTTTCTTT. Translation: CASTPAGTEAFF.